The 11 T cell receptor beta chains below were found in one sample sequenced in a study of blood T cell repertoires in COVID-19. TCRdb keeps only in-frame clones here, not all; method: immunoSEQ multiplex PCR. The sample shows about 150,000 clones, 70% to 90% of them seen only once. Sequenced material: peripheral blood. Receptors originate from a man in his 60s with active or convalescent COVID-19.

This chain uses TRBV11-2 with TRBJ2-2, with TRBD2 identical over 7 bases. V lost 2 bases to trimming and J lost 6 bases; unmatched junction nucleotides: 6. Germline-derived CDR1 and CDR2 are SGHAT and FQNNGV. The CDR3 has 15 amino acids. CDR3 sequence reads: CASSLSGGLAGELFF. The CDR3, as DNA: TGTGCCAGCAGCTTATCGGGAGGACTAGCCGGGGAGCTGTTTTTT.

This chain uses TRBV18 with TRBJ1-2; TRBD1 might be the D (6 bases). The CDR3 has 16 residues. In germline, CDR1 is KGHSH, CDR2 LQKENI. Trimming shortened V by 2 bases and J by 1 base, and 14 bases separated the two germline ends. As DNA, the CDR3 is TGTGCCAGCTCACCAGTTAGGACAGACTATAACTATGGCTACACCTTC. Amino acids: CASSPVRTDYNYGYTF.

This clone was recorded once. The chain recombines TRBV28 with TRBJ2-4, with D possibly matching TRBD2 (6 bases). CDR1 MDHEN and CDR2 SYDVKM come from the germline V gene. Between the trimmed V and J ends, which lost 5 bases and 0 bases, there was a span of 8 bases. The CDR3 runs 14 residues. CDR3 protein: CASSKRVAKNIQYF. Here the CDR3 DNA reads TGTGCCAGCAGTAAGCGGGTAGCCAAAAACATTCAGTACTTC.

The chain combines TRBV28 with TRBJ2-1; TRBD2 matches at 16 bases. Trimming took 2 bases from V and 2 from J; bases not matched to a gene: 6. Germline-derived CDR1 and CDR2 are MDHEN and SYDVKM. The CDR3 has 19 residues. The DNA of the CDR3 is TGTGCCAGCAGTTTACCGGGACTAGCGGGAGGGCCGCCCTACAATGAGCAGTTCTTC. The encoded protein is CASSLPGLAGGPPYNEQFF.

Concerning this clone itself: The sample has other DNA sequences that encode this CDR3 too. The CDR3 nucleotides are TGTGCCAGCAGCTCCGGACAGGGCGGCGGCAATCAGCCCCAGCATTTT. Translation gives CASSSGQGGGNQPQHF. The rearrangement links TRBV6-2 or TRBV6-3 to TRBJ1-5, with TRBD1 matching over 8 bases. V trimming: 6 bases; J trimming: 2 bases; junction bases outside the gene matches: 9. Germline V gene sequence: CDR1 MNHEY, CDR2 SVGEGT. The CDR3 is made up of 16 amino acids.

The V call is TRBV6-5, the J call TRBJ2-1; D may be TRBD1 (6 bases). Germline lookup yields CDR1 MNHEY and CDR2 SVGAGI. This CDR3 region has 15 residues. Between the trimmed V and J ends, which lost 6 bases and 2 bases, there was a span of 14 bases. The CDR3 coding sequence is TGTGCCAGCAGCCCCGGACAGATCACCTACAATGAGCAGTTCTTC. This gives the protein CASSPGQITYNEQFF.

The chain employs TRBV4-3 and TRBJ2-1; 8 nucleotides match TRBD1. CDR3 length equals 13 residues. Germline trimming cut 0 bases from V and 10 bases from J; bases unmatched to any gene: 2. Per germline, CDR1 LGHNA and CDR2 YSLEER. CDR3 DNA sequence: TGCGCCAGCAGCCAAGATCGGGACAGGGAGCAGTTCTTC. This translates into CASSQDRDREQFF.

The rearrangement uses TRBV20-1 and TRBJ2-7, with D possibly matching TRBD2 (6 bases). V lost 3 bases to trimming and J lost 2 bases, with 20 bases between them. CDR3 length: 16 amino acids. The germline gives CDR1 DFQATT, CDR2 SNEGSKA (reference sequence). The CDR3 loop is CSASGRGATPTYEQYF. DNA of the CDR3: TGCAGTGCTAGTGGGCGGGGCGCCACACCAACCTACGAGCAGTACTTC.

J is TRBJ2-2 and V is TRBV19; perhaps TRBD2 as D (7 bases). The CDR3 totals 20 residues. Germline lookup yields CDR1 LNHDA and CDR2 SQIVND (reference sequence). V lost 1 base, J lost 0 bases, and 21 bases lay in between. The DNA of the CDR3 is TGTGCCAGTAGTATAGGGTACAGGGCGGCGCTAGCGGCGAACACCGGGGAGCTGTTTTTT. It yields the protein CASSIGYRAALAANTGELFF.

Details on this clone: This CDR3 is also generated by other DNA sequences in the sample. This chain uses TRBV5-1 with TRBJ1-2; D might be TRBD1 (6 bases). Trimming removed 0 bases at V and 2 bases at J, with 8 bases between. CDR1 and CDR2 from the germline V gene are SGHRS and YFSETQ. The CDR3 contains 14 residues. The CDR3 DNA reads TGCGCCAGCAGCTTGGAGCAGGGGAACTATGGCTACACCTTC. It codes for CASSLEQGNYGYTF.

The CDR3 bases are TGTGCCAGCAGTGATCTTGGACATAGGGGAAGCAATGAGCAGTTCTTC. Residues: CASSDLGHRGSNEQFF. The V call is TRBV6-2 or TRBV6-3, the J call TRBJ2-1, with a possible D match to TRBD1 (5 bases). Germline V lookup: CDR1 MNHEY, CDR2 SVGEGT. The CDR3 runs to 16 residues. V shed 5 bases and J shed 6 bases, with 20 bases lying between them.